The TCR beta chain under discussion was sequenced for a study of T cell responses to AZD1222 COVID-19 vaccine. Assay used: immunoSEQ multiplex PCR; TCRdb lists only in-frame clones, some missing. The sample shows nearly 110,000 clones, more than 80% of them seen only once. Looked up from germline, CDR1 is LNHDA and CDR2 is SQIVND (reference sequence). Trimming left V 7 bases short and J 5 bases short, with 15 bases between. This CDR3 region has 13 residues. The material was peripheral blood, obtained on day 0 of AZD1222 vaccination. The TCR originated in an adult in good health. The chain carries TRBV19 and TRBJ2-7; D perhaps matches TRBD2 (5 bases). The CDR3 reads CASKGSQWDEQYF. The CDR3 DNA is TGTGCCAGTAAAGGGAGCCAGTGGGACGAGCAGTACTTC.